The 14 T cell receptor beta chains given below trace back to one sample, sequenced in a study of blood T cells in healthy people across ages. A sample-barcoded 5' primer and a J-beta primer mix were used in a second PCR of roughly 6 to 11 cycles. TCRdb re-derived calls from the 5' RACE reads in MiXCR, one entry per CDR3 protein. The sample yields a few hundred thousand distinct CDR3 sequences, 45% to 65% seen once. Sequencing was performed on blood. The receptors derive from a man aged 60-69 years in good health.

CDR3 sequence reads: CAIRPSFSSSYNEQFF. The CDR3, as DNA: TGTGCCATCAGACCTAGCTTTTCGAGCTCCTACAATGAGCAGTTCTTC. This chain uses TRBV10-3 with TRBJ2-1; a possible D gene is TRBD2 (5 bases). Trimming pared 6 bases from V and 0 bases from J, leaving 15 bases between. The germline V gene encodes CDR1 ENHRY and CDR2 SYGVKD. The CDR3 totals 16 residues.

There are many counts of this clonotype. The chain uses TRBV5-1 and TRBJ2-3, with no clear D. The germline gives CDR1 SGHRS, CDR2 YFSETQ. The CDR3 loop spans 13 amino acids. Trimming left V 4 bases short and J 5 bases short, with 11 bases between. The CDR3 region is CASSGRPGDTQYF. The DNA for the CDR3 is TGCGCCAGCAGCGGCAGGCCCGGAGATACGCAGTATTTT.

The chain recombines TRBV18 with TRBJ2-3; 14 positions agree with TRBD2. Trimming took 6 bases from V and 6 from J; bases not matched to a gene: 5. Germline CDR1 and CDR2: KGHSH and LQKENI. CDR3 length: 15 amino acids. The CDR3 region is CASSGTSGSWDTQYF. CDR3 nucleotides: TGTGCCAGCTCCGGGACTAGCGGGAGTTGGGATACGCAGTATTTT.

There are a few counts of this clonotype. The chain has TRBV28 and TRBJ1-1; possibly TRBD1 for D (6 bases). The CDR3 covers 13 residues. Germline V lookup: CDR1 MDHEN, CDR2 SYDVKM. Trimming left V 6 bases short and J 4 bases short, with 12 bases between. The CDR3 coding sequence is TGTGCCAGCAGGGCGGGGGCGAGCACTGAAGCTTTCTTT. Its protein is CASRAGASTEAFF.

The rearrangement joins TRBV29-1 to TRBJ2-7; tentatively, D is TRBD2 (6 bases). This CDR3 region has 12 residues. The V gene lost 6 bases and the J gene lost 3 bases, with 12 bases spanning the gap. The V gene's germline CDR1 is SQVTM and CDR2 ANQGSEA. CDR3 residues: CSVGPGVYEQYF. The CDR3 nucleotides read TGCAGCGTAGGCCCGGGGGTCTACGAGCAGTACTTC.

About this clonotype itself: Sequence at one end of the junction differs from germline and may be a read error. The genes are TRBV11-2 and TRBJ2-3, with D maybe TRBD2 (5 bases). The CDR3 sequence is 15 residues long. CDR1 and CDR2 (germline): SGHAT, FQNNGV. The CDR3 nucleotides read TGTTCCAGCAGCTTCTATAGTCGGGACACAGATACGCAGTATTTT. It specifies CSSSFYSRDTDTQYF.

This rearrangement joins TRBV30 to TRBJ2-5, with D uncertain. Germline V gene data show CDR1 as GTSNPN and CDR2 as SVGIG (reference sequence). CDR3 size: 13 residues. Trimming removed 1 base from V and 3 bases from J, with 9 bases in between. CDR3 sequence: CAWSGTFKETQYF. Here the CDR3 DNA reads TGTGCCTGGAGTGGTACTTTTAAAGAGACCCAGTACTTC.

This sequence joins TRBV30 and TRBJ2-7; D is unresolved. CDR3 length equals 12 residues. The germline CDR1 and CDR2 sequences are GTSNPN and SVGIG (reference sequence). Trimming cost V 4 bases and J 2 bases, with 9 bases left between them. The chain's CDR3 is CAWKGSPYEQYF. The CDR3 DNA reads as TGTGCCTGGAAGGGAAGTCCCTACGAGCAGTACTTC.

The chain is built from TRBV20-1 and TRBJ1-6; D ambiguous. Deletions cut 5 bases from V and 9 bases from J, with 11 bases between. The CDR3 totals 12 residues. Germline-derived CDR1 and CDR2 are DFQATT and SNEGSKA (reference sequence). The CDR3 DNA follows: TGCAGTGCTGTCGCCAGACTTTCACCCCTCCACTTT. This translates into CSAVARLSPLHF.

This clonotype was found a few times. The V and J genes are TRBV6-4 and TRBJ2-3; TRBD2 matches 11 bases. V lost 0 bases and J lost 4; bases outside the gene matches: 0. Germline CDR1 is MRHNA and CDR2 is SNTAGT. The CDR3 is 15 amino acids. In DNA form, the CDR3 reads TGTGCCAGCAGTGACTCACTAGCGGGAGCAGATACGCAGTATTTT. It yields the protein CASSDSLAGADTQYF.

The V and J genes are TRBV28 and TRBJ2-7; the D gene is possibly TRBD2 (5 bases). This CDR3 has 13 residues. Germline CDR1 is MDHEN and CDR2 is SYDVKM. V dropped 6 bases and J dropped 6 bases, with 15 bases sitting between them. The chain's CDR3 is CASREATGSEQYF. In DNA, the CDR3 is TGTGCCAGCAGGGAGGCCACGGGTTCCGAGCAGTACTTC.

About this clonotype itself: One end of the junction does not line up with germline, which may come from a read error. The chain uses TRBV28 and TRBJ2-5; TRBD1 might be the D (6 bases). Germline-derived CDR1 and CDR2 are MDHEN and SYDVKM. The CDR3 runs to 16 residues. CDR3 residues: CVSSFPTGQLQETQYF. CDR3 bases: TGTGTCAGCAGTTTCCCGACCGGACAGTTACAAGAGACCCAGTACTTC.

The chain joins TRBV28 to TRBJ2-3, with D possibly TRBD1 on 6 matching bases. Trimming pared 3 bases from V and 2 bases from J, leaving 18 bases between. Germline-derived CDR1 and CDR2 are MDHEN and SYDVKM. The CDR3 covers 17 residues. The CDR3 DNA reads TGTGCCAGCAGTTTCCTCACCGGGACAACCTACACAGATACGCAGTATTTT. It yields the protein CASSFLTGTTYTDTQYF.

A note on this clonotype: An end of the junction does not agree with germline; a read error may underlie this. This chain uses TRBV20-1 with TRBJ1-4; D perhaps matches TRBD1 (5 bases). The CDR3 has 16 amino acids. Germline assignment: CDR1 DFQATT and CDR2 SNEGSKA (reference sequence). The CDR3 sequence: CSASLQPSGVGEKLLF. As DNA, the CDR3 is TGCAGTGCTAGTCTTCAACCATCGGGGGTTGGTGAAAAACTGCTTTTT.